This T cell receptor beta chain stems from a study of blood T cell repertoires in COVID-19 (dated by TCRdb to the early 2020s). At the level of the whole study: Collaborator samples came from the United States, Italy and Spain and covered acute and convalescent phases of COVID-19. The repertoires were made available in a free public database intended to serve as a resource for research on the immune response to SARS-CoV-2. Where available, HLA class I and class II types were obtained from metadata supplied by the sample provider rather than from assay-based typing. The samples were drawn from the first 160 participants of the ongoing ImmuneRACE study and from over 950 subjects provided by 6 global collaborators. Subjects who had been exposed to COVID-19, were actively infected with it, or had recovered from it provided the deeply sampled blood TCRbeta repertoires that made up the dataset. The prospective study material was composed of cDNA or gDNA derived from T cells, B-cell-depleted T cells, or PBMCs. Sample metadata almost always included a de-identified subject ID, COVID-19 status, age in years and sex. General study outcomes and caveats: The quantity of clinical and demographic metadata differed by source and by participant and was supplied without curation.

Collaborating institutions collected whole blood in K2EDTA tubes following their own protocols. For TCRbeta analysis, collaborator samples were shipped as frozen whole blood, as isolated PBMCs, or as DNA extracted from either sample type. The germline V gene specifies SGHRS as CDR1 and YFSETQ as CDR2. From the cysteine through the phenylalanine, the CDR3 covers 15 amino acids. The entry retains the CDR3 DNA only, 45 bases that are in frame from base 1. Clipping removes 4 bases from V and 2 bases from J, with 8 as the unmatched junction base count. To note about this clone: Its antigen target is currently unknown. The record has no base qualities; no much larger clone is one base away.

TCRbeta CDR3 regions were amplified from genomic DNA using the immunoSEQ Assay, a bias-controlled multiplex PCR. The authors' pipeline ran thus. Nucleated cell counts per sample were estimated from amplification of reference gene primers within the assay. To quantify the absolute abundance of each unique TCRbeta CDR3 rearrangement, sequence reads were collapsed and filtered. For each sample, productive Simpson clonality was calculated by taking the square root of Simpson's diversity index across productive rearrangements. TCRdb limited this immuneACCESS table to in-frame rearrangements with V and J called. A share of clones is missing; checked studies link under half to unresolved V genes, and the rest is unexplained. That table supplies the V and J calls and clone size; D and trimming were determined from the DNA. Within this sample are roughly 110,000 clones, with roughly 90% of them counted one time only. 4.5% to 6% of the sample is held by the ten biggest clonotypes.

The chain was built from TRBV5-1 and TRBJ2-7, and 8 bases in between align with TRBD1. The sequence was collected from a man aged 35 to 55 with active or convalescent COVID-19. The sequenced material came from peripheral blood. In nucleotide form, the sequence is TGCGCCAGCAGCAAGGGACAGGCTATCGCCTACGAGCAGTACTTC. Translated, it gives CASSKGQAIAYEQYF.